The rows below give T cell receptor beta chains drawn from one sample of a study of blood T cells in healthy people across ages. MiXCR, applied by TCRdb to the 5' RACE reads, yields one record per CDR3 protein. The data hold approximately 490,000 distinct CDR3 sequences, with 20% to 30% observed a single time. The sample also formed part of further work on T cells of mothers and their children.

Material for sequencing was blood. The receptors were gathered from a boy aged 10-17 years in good health. The CDR3 runs from the conserved cysteine through the conserved F or W. The D gene is left open where the match is weak. Part of the rows lack a size; the others show once, few, many or a class for expanded clones.

d_gene | j_gene | len | v_gene | abundance | CDR3nt | CDR3aa
. | TRBJ2-7 | 13 | TRBV6-1 | . | TGTGCCAGCAGTGTATTAAAGGCTTACGAGCAGTACTTC | CASSVLKAYEQYF
. | TRBJ2-5 | 15 | TRBV20-1 | few | TGCAGTGCTAGTTTGGGACCTCGGTACCAAGAGACCCAGTACTTC | CSASLGPRYQETQYF
. | TRBJ1-6 | 16 | TRBV27 | . | TGTGCCAGCGGGCACCTGGGGGGGCGCGTGGTGTCACCCCTCCACTTT | CASGHLGGRVVSPLHF
. | TRBJ1-2 | 16 | TRBV4-3 | few | TGCGCCAGCAGCCAAGACAAGACAGGAGCCTACTATGGCTACACCTTC | CASSQDKTGAYYGYTF
TRBD2 | TRBJ2-3 | 15 | TRBV12-3/TRBV12-4 | few | TGTGCCAGCAGTTTTAGTAGCGGGGCAACAGATACGCAGTATTTT | CASSFSSGATDTQYF
TRBD2 | TRBJ2-1 | 16 | TRBV6-2/TRBV6-3 | many | TGTGCCAGCAGTTACATAGCGGGGGGGCTCGACAATGAGCAGTTCTTC | CASSYIAGGLDNEQFF
. | TRBJ2-3 | 15 | TRBV7-2 | few | TGTGCCAGCAGTCGCCAGGGGGGAGGCACAGATACGCAGTATTTT | CASSRQGGGTDTQYF
TRBD1 | TRBJ1-3 | 18 | TRBV7-9 | . | TGTGCCAGCAGCTCGTCCGGGACAGGGGGTGGCTCTGGAAACACCATATATTTT | CASSSSGTGGGSGNTIYF
TRBD1 | TRBJ1-5 | 13 | TRBV28 | few | TGTGCCAGCAGTGGGACAGGGCACCAGCCCCAGCATTTT | CASSGTGHQPQHF
. | TRBJ2-7 | 11 | TRBV19 | once | TGTGCCAGTGCTGACCTTGGCGAGCAGTACTTC | CASADLGEQYF
TRBD1 | TRBJ1-6 | 17 | TRBV20-1 | . | TGCAGTGCTCCCTACCGAGGACAGGGAGGGGGTAATTCACCCCTCCACTTT | CSAPYRGQGGGNSPLHF
TRBD1 | TRBJ1-2 | 14 | TRBV6-4 | many | TGTGCCAGCAGTGACGGGACAGGGGGCTATGGCTACACCTTC | CASSDGTGGYGYTF
TRBD2 | TRBJ2-4 | 16 | TRBV18 | . | TGTGCCAGCTCACCACCGGGACTAGCGGGATCAGTTTCTCAGTACTTC | CASSPPGLAGSVSQYF
TRBD1 | TRBJ2-5 | 13 | TRBV27 | many | TGTGCCAGCAGGACACAGGGGGCTGAGACCCAGTACTTC | CASRTQGAETQYF
. | TRBJ2-5 | 13 | TRBV7-3 | many | TGTGCCAGCAGCTTAAACTGGGGAGAGACCCAGTACTTC | CASSLNWGETQYF
TRBD2 | TRBJ2-3 | 15 | TRBV19 | . | TGTGCCAGTAGCCCTGCAGCGGGAGGCTCTACGGCGCAGTATTTT | CASSPAAGGSTAQYF
. | TRBJ2-7 | 16 | TRBV7-9 | few | TGTGCCAGCAGCTTATCCAACCTGCAGGGGGGCTACGAGCAGTACTTC | CASSLSNLQGGYEQYF
. | TRBJ2-5 | 15 | TRBV3-1 | few | TGTGCCAGCAGCCAAGATCCGGCAGTAACAGAGACCCAGTACTTC | CASSQDPAVTETQYF
TRBD2 | TRBJ2-1 | 17 | TRBV11-2 | . | TGTGCCAGCAGCTTCCTGAGGGGTAGCGGGCCTAAGAATGAGCAGTTCTTC | CASSFLRGSGPKNEQFF
. | TRBJ2-1 | 15 | TRBV29-1 | many | TGCAGCGCCTTGTCGGGCGGTTCTACCTACAATGAGCAGTTCTTC | CSALSGGSTYNEQFF
TRBD2 | TRBJ2-7 | 16 | TRBV28 | few | TGTGCCAGCAGTTTACACACTAGCGGGAAGGCCTACGAGCAGTACTTC | CASSLHTSGKAYEQYF
. | TRBJ2-7 | 13 | TRBV20-1 | few | TGCAGTGCTAGGGACCGGCAGGGCAACGAGCAGTACTTC | CSARDRQGNEQYF
TRBD1 | TRBJ2-5 | 16 | TRBV4-1 | . | TGCGCCAGCAGCCTAACCGGGACAGGGGGGTTAGAGACCCAGTACTTC | CASSLTGTGGLETQYF
. | TRBJ1-2 | 14 | TRBV6-1 | many | TGTGCCAGCAGTGAAGCGAGATCGGCCGATGGCTACACCTTC | CASSEARSADGYTF
TRBD1 | TRBJ2-7 | 13 | TRBV7-9 | . | TGTGCCAGCAGCCGGACAGGGACCAACGAGCGGTACTTC | CASSRTGTNERYF
TRBD1 | TRBJ2-3 | 15 | TRBV5-1 | . | TGCGCCAGCAGTCCCGACAGGGGCCTCACAGATACGCAGTATTTT | CASSPDRGLTDTQYF
TRBD1 | TRBJ2-2 | 17 | TRBV6-5 | few | TGTGCCAGCAGTTACCGTTATACAGGGGTTCGCACCGGGGAGCTGTTTTTT | CASSYRYTGVRTGELFF
TRBD2 | TRBJ2-1 | 16 | TRBV5-1 | . | TGCGCCAGCAGCCCTTTGGGGACTAGCGGGTCCAATGAGCAGTTCTTC | CASSPLGTSGSNEQFF
. | TRBJ2-6 | 18 | TRBV7-9 | few | TGTGCCAGCAGCTTAGAGGCCCTAAGGTACACTGGGGCCAACGTCCTGACTTTC | CASSLEALRYTGANVLTF
. | TRBJ2-5 | 13 | TRBV7-6 | . | TGTGCCAGCTCGGACGGAGGACAAGAGACCCAGTACTTC | CASSDGGQETQYF
. | TRBJ2-1 | 15 | TRBV4-3 | few | TGCGCCAGCAGCCAAAACTGGGCCCCGGGCAATGAGCAGTTCTTC | CASSQNWAPGNEQFF
. | TRBJ1-1 | 13 | TRBV12-3/TRBV12-4 | many | TGTGCCAGCAGCTTACAGGAGAACACTGAAGCTTTCTTT | CASSLQENTEAFF
TRBD1 | TRBJ2-5 | 15 | TRBV6-6 | . | TGTGCCAGCAGTCAGGACAGGGCAAATCAAGGGACCCAGTACTTC | CASSQDRANQGTQYF
TRBD2 | TRBJ2-1 | 13 | TRBV9 | . | TGTGCCAGCAGCGTTGCGGGGGGACCGGAGCAGTTCTTC | CASSVAGGPEQFF
TRBD2 | TRBJ2-5 | 14 | TRBV20-1 | few | TGCAGTGCTAGAGATCAGAGCGGGGGACCGACCCAGTACTTC | CSARDQSGGPTQYF
TRBD2 | TRBJ2-4 | 17 | TRBV5-6 | . | TGTGCCAGCAGCTCTGGGACTAGCGGGGGGCGGGGGAACATTCAGTACTTC | CASSSGTSGGRGNIQYF
TRBD2 | TRBJ2-1 | 14 | TRBV19 | . | TGTGCCAGTAGTCTCGGGAGGGCCTACAATGAGCAGTTCTTC | CASSLGRAYNEQFF
TRBD2 | TRBJ2-5 | 15 | TRBV7-9 | . | TGTGCCAGCAGCGGGACTAGCGGCCAAGTGGGGACCCAGTACTTC | CASSGTSGQVGTQYF
TRBD2 | TRBJ2-5 | 15 | TRBV9 | . | TGTGCCAGCAGCGTAGAGGCTAGCGGGGTACAGACCCAGTACTTC | CASSVEASGVQTQYF
. | TRBJ2-7 | 15 | TRBV6-1 | . | TGTGCCAGCAGTGAGATCCACGGCAGGACCTACGAGCAGTACTTC | CASSEIHGRTYEQYF
TRBD2 | TRBJ2-1 | 14 | TRBV7-2 | few | TGTGCCAGCAGCTACGGACTAGCAAACAATGAGCAGTTCTTC | CASSYGLANNEQFF
. | TRBJ1-6 | 15 | TRBV20-1 | . | TGCAGTGCTAAGGTTTTGGGGGCTAATAATTCACCCCTCCACTTT | CSAKVLGANNSPLHF
. | TRBJ1-5 | 12 | TRBV28 | many | TGTGCCAGCAGTCCGGATAATCAGCCCCAGCATTTT | CASSPDNQPQHF
TRBD1 | TRBJ2-7 | 15 | TRBV27 | . | TGTGCCAGCAGTTCCAGGGACAGGGTTTTCTACGAGCAGTACTTC | CASSSRDRVFYEQYF
. | TRBJ2-3 | 16 | TRBV7-2 | . | TGTGCCAGCAGCACGACCCGGACAGCCAGCACAGATACGCAGTATTTT | CASSTTRTASTDTQYF
. | TRBJ1-1 | 14 | TRBV27 | . | TGTGCCAGCAGCAACATAGGCGCGAACACTGAAGCTTTCTTT | CASSNIGANTEAFF
TRBD1 | TRBJ1-4 | 15 | TRBV6-5 | . | TGTGCCAGCAGTACGACAGGGGGCGCAGGTGAAAAACTGTTTTTT | CASSTTGGAGEKLFF
. | TRBJ1-1 | 17 | TRBV14 | . | TGTGCCAGCAACCGCTCGAGAAGGGAGCCCAGTAACACTGAAGCTTTCTTT | CASNRSRREPSNTEAFF
. | TRBJ2-5 | 14 | TRBV15 | few | TGTGCCACCAGGCACGCTCCCCCCAAAGAGACCCAGTACTTC | CATRHAPPKETQYF
. | TRBJ2-4 | 16 | TRBV3-1 | few | TGTGCCAGCAGCCAAGATCTAAGTCTAGCCAAAAACATTCAGTACTTC | CASSQDLSLAKNIQYF
. | TRBJ2-5 | 16 | TRBV20-1 | few | TGCAGTGCTAGAGGACCCGGGACCGTGGGGGAAGAGACCCAGTACTTC | CSARGPGTVGEETQYF
. | TRBJ2-1 | 11 | TRBV19 | . | TGTGCCAGTAGTATCCCCAATGAGCAGTTCTTC | CASSIPNEQFF
. | TRBJ2-7 | 17 | TRBV27 | few | TGTGCCAGCAGTTTGAAATCTGGCAGGTTCAGCTCCTACGAGCAGTACTTC | CASSLKSGRFSSYEQYF
TRBD1 | TRBJ2-5 | 14 | TRBV29-1 | few | TGCAGCGTTAGTGGGACAGGGGGCGAAGAGACCCAGTACTTC | CSVSGTGGEETQYF
. | TRBJ2-3 | 14 | TRBV27 | . | TGTGCCAGCAGTCGTACTACTAACACAGATACGCAGTATTTT | CASSRTTNTDTQYF